This T cell receptor beta chain emerged from a study of shared clonotypes between healthy human individuals. Study-level results: Clonotype sharing across several donors was observed for roughly 5% of naive CD4 clonotypes. Naive subsets typically showed greater estimated richness than memory subsets.

With regard to this clone: The antigen remains unidentified.

TCRdb's table, derived via immunoSEQ multiplex PCR, lists solely in-frame clones and lacks some. The repertoire holds roughly 1,600,000 clones, around 98.5% seen once, with approximately 0.38% in the top ten. Germline lookup yields CDR1 LGHNT and CDR2 FRNRAP. V lost 2 bases, J lost 3 bases, and 19 bases lay in between. The CDR3 sequence is 17 residues long. The sequenced sample was naive CD4+ T cells sorted from blood. Subset specified: CD45RA+ positively selected. The chain has TRBV12-5 and TRBJ1-1, with D possibly being TRBD1 (6 bases). This clonotype was obtained from a man younger than 40 in good health. CDR3 in DNA: TGTGCTAGTGGTTTGCGTACTTACAGGGAGGGGGACACTGAAGCTTTCTTT. Protein sequence: CASGLRTYREGDTEAFF.